The TCR beta chain described here comes from a study of T-cell memory formation after mild COVID-19. This clonotype was observed a handful of times. Germline V lookup: CDR1 SGDLS, CDR2 YYNGEE. V was shortened by 0 bases and J by 2 bases, with 9 bases between the two germline ends. The CDR3 is made up of 16 amino acids. MiXCR, applied by TCRdb to the 5' RACE reads, yields one record per CDR3 protein. The table shows a few hundred thousand distinct CDR3 sequences, with approximately 9% occurring only once. Material: PBMCs or a T cell subset sorted from them (not recorded which). V and J are TRBV9 and TRBJ2-6; D unclear. This receptor was identified in a man aged 18 to 35 who had mild COVID-19 (a few samples of this study predate the infection). Cell type and time point are not known. CDR3 loop: CASSVGSQAGANVLTF. The CDR3 bases are TGTGCCAGCAGCGTAGGGAGCCAGGCTGGGGCCAACGTCCTGACTTTC.